The rows below give T cell receptor beta chains drawn from one sample of a study of blood T cell repertoires in COVID-19. The data were produced by immunoSEQ multiplex PCR, yet TCRdb's version contains in-frame clones alone and is incomplete. The table has around 180,000 clones, about 87% seen once; the top ten hold around a quarter. Material: peripheral blood. The receptors shown here come from a man in his 60s with acute or convalescent COVID-19. The CDR3 runs from the conserved cysteine through the conserved F or W. The D gene is left open where the match is weak. Clone size, where shown, is once, few, many, or a class for clones that have expanded.

abundance: .
j_gene: TRBJ2-1
v_gene: TRBV7-3
d_gene: .
len: 15
CDR3nt: TGTGCCAGCAGCGAACTTGTTAACTCCTACAATGAGCAGTTCTTC
CDR3aa: CASSELVNSYNEQFF

abundance: .
j_gene: TRBJ2-7
v_gene: TRBV10-3
d_gene: .
len: 14
CDR3nt: TGTGCCATCAGTAGGAGGGCGGATTCCTACGAGCAGTACTTC
CDR3aa: CAISRRADSYEQYF

abundance: .
j_gene: TRBJ1-1
v_gene: TRBV11-3
d_gene: .
len: 13
CDR3nt: TGTGCCAGCAGCCAGGGTTTAGTAACTGAAGCTTTCTTT
CDR3aa: CASSQGLVTEAFF

abundance: .
j_gene: TRBJ1-3
v_gene: TRBV5-1
d_gene: .
len: 16
CDR3nt: TGCGCCAGCAGCTATACAATGACAGGCTCTGGAAACACCATATATTTT
CDR3aa: CASSYTMTGSGNTIYF

abundance: .
j_gene: TRBJ1-6
v_gene: TRBV5-4
d_gene: TRBD1
len: 15
CDR3nt: TGTGCCAGCAGCCTTGCCGGGACAGGGACTTCACCCCTCCACTTT
CDR3aa: CASSLAGTGTSPLHF

abundance: .
j_gene: TRBJ1-2
v_gene: TRBV11-1
d_gene: .
len: 15
CDR3nt: TGTGCCAGCACCTCTACGGGACAACGCACCTCAGGCTACACCTTC
CDR3aa: CASTSTGQRTSGYTF

abundance: .
j_gene: TRBJ1-1
v_gene: TRBV5-4
d_gene: TRBD1
len: 15
CDR3nt: TGTGCCAGCAGCCCGGGACAGAACCCGGGGACTGAAGCTTTCTTT
CDR3aa: CASSPGQNPGTEAFF

abundance: few
j_gene: TRBJ1-3
v_gene: TRBV5-1
d_gene: .
len: 14
CDR3nt: TGCGCCAGCAGTGATCAGGGTACAGGAAACACCATATATTTT
CDR3aa: CASSDQGTGNTIYF

abundance: once
j_gene: TRBJ1-2
v_gene: TRBV6-6
d_gene: TRBD1
len: 14
CDR3nt: TGTGCCAGCAGCAGCAAACAGGGGAACTATGGCTACACCTTC
CDR3aa: CASSSKQGNYGYTF

abundance: .
j_gene: TRBJ2-6
v_gene: TRBV13
d_gene: TRBD1
len: 15
CDR3nt: TGTGCCAGCAGCCCCTGGACAGGGGGGGCCAACGTCCTGACTTTC
CDR3aa: CASSPWTGGANVLTF

abundance: .
j_gene: TRBJ1-2
v_gene: TRBV5-1
d_gene: TRBD1
len: 15
CDR3nt: TGCGCCAGCAGCTGGGGGACAGGGCGGCAGGATGGCTACACCTTC
CDR3aa: CASSWGTGRQDGYTF

abundance: .
j_gene: TRBJ1-2
v_gene: TRBV5-6
d_gene: TRBD1
len: 15
CDR3nt: TGTGCCAGCAGCTCCTCGGGACAGGGAGTGGGGGGCTACACCTTC
CDR3aa: CASSSSGQGVGGYTF

abundance: .
j_gene: TRBJ1-2
v_gene: TRBV5-1
d_gene: TRBD1
len: 15
CDR3nt: TGCGCCAGCAGCTTGGAAGGGACAGGGGCGTCTGGCTACACCTTC
CDR3aa: CASSLEGTGASGYTF

abundance: .
j_gene: TRBJ1-2
v_gene: TRBV19
d_gene: .
len: 15
CDR3nt: TGTGCCAGTAGGACCGTCGGGGGATTAGGGGCTGGCTACACCTTC
CDR3aa: CASRTVGGLGAGYTF

abundance: .
j_gene: TRBJ1-5
v_gene: TRBV28
d_gene: .
len: 16
CDR3nt: TGTGCCAGCAATCCGGATAGGGGTTCTAGCAATCAGCCCCAGCATTTT
CDR3aa: CASNPDRGSSNQPQHF

abundance: .
j_gene: TRBJ1-4
v_gene: TRBV6-6
d_gene: .
len: 12
CDR3nt: TGTGCCAGCAGTCAGGGGTGGGAAAAACTGTTTTTT
CDR3aa: CASSQGWEKLFF

abundance: .
j_gene: TRBJ1-2
v_gene: TRBV4-1
d_gene: .
len: 15
CDR3nt: TGCGCCAGCAGCCAAGATCGTTTGCTAGACTATGGCTACACCTTC
CDR3aa: CASSQDRLLDYGYTF

abundance: .
j_gene: TRBJ2-7
v_gene: TRBV11-3
d_gene: TRBD2
len: 15
CDR3nt: TGTGCCAGCAGCGAGGGCGGACTAGCGGGAGTCTTGCAGTACTTC
CDR3aa: CASSEGGLAGVLQYF

abundance: .
j_gene: TRBJ2-1
v_gene: TRBV24-1
d_gene: TRBD2
len: 16
CDR3nt: TGTGCCACCAGTGTGGAGCGGGGGGCCTCCTACAATGAGCAGTTCTTC
CDR3aa: CATSVERGASYNEQFF

abundance: .
j_gene: TRBJ2-2
v_gene: TRBV30
d_gene: .
len: 12
CDR3nt: TGTGCCTCCCAAAGGGGCACCGGGGAGCTGTTTTTT
CDR3aa: CASQRGTGELFF

abundance: .
j_gene: TRBJ2-1
v_gene: TRBV19
d_gene: TRBD2
len: 14
CDR3nt: TGTGCCAGTAGTATGGGGGGGACCTACAATGAGCAGTTCTTC
CDR3aa: CASSMGGTYNEQFF

abundance: .
j_gene: TRBJ2-7
v_gene: TRBV5-5
d_gene: .
len: 12
CDR3nt: TGTGCCAGCAGCCCGGACAACTACGAGCAGTACTTC
CDR3aa: CASSPDNYEQYF

abundance: once
j_gene: TRBJ1-5
v_gene: TRBV19
d_gene: .
len: 13
CDR3nt: TGTGCCAGTAGTCAAGATGGGAGTCAGCCCCAGCATTTT
CDR3aa: CASSQDGSQPQHF

abundance: .
j_gene: TRBJ1-6
v_gene: TRBV19
d_gene: .
len: 14
CDR3nt: TGTGCCAGTAGTAAGGGGATAGATAATTCACCCCTCCACTTT
CDR3aa: CASSKGIDNSPLHF

abundance: .
j_gene: TRBJ1-1
v_gene: TRBV30
d_gene: .
len: 11
CDR3nt: TGTGCCTGGAGTGGGCAGGTGGTCACTTTCTTT
CDR3aa: CAWSGQVVTFF

abundance: .
j_gene: TRBJ2-7
v_gene: TRBV9
d_gene: .
len: 12
CDR3nt: TGTGCCAGCTCTCCAGGGGCCTACGAGCAGTACTTC
CDR3aa: CASSPGAYEQYF

abundance: .
j_gene: TRBJ1-2
v_gene: TRBV6-6
d_gene: TRBD1
len: 13
CDR3nt: TGTGCCAGCAGAGTAGGACAGGGCCGTCCCTACACCTTC
CDR3aa: CASRVGQGRPYTF